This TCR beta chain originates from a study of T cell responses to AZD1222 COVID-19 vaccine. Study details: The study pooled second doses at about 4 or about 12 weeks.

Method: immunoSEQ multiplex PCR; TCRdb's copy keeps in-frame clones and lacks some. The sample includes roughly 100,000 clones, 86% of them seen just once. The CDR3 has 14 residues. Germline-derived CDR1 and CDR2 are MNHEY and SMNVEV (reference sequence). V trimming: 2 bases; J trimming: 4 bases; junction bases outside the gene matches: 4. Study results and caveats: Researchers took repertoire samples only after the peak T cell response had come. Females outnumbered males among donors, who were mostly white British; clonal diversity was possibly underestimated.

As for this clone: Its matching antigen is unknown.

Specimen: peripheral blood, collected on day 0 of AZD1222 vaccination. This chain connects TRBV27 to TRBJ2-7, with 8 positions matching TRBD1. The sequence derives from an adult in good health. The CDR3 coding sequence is TGTGCCAGCAGTTTACTGGGACAGGATTACGAGCAGTACTTC. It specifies CASSLLGQDYEQYF.